What follows are 17 T cell receptor beta chains derived from one specimen sequenced in a study of shared T cell receptors in the human thymus. Measured with immunoSEQ multiplex PCR; TCRdb has only the in-frame clones, and not every one. The sample consists of about 380,000 clones, 95% of them appearing once. The sequenced sample was thymocytes. These receptors were taken from a human donor.

There are a few counts of this clone. The gene calls are TRBV27 and TRBJ1-5, with unresolved D. The V end lost 1 base, the J end lost 2 bases, and 6 bases lay between the germline ends. Germline CDR1 is MNHEY and CDR2 is SMNVEV (reference sequence). The CDR3 spans 14 residues. The CDR3 DNA reads TGTGCCAGCAGTTTATGGGGTGGCAATCAGCCCCAGCATTTT. Amino acids: CASSLWGGNQPQHF.

The chain joins TRBV4-1 to TRBJ1-2; D is uncertain. Per germline, CDR1 MGHRA and CDR2 YSYEKL. Trimming pared 3 bases from V and 3 bases from J, leaving 14 bases between. The CDR3 length is 15 residues. CDR3 nucleotide sequence: TGCGCCAGCAGCCAGGTGGACCAGCGCTACTATGGCTACACCTTC. This gives the protein CASSQVDQRYYGYTF.

The rearrangement joins TRBV28 to TRBJ2-4; D not resolved. This CDR3 is 17 amino acids long. Trimming took 4 bases from V and 0 from J, leaving 16 bases between them. Germline V lookup: CDR1 MDHEN, CDR2 SYDVKM. The CDR3 reads CASSSPFPPLAKNIQYF. The DNA for the CDR3 is TGTGCCAGCAGTTCCCCCTTCCCGCCATTAGCCAAAAACATTCAGTACTTC. Full variable domain (remainder filled in from reference TRBV28 and TRBJ2-4): DVKVTQSSRYLVKRTGEKVFLECVQDMDHENMFWYRQDPGLGLRLIYFSYDVKMKEKGDIPEGYSVSREKKERFSLILESASTNQTSMYLCASSSPFPPLAKNIQYFGAGTRLSVL.

The chain is built from TRBV7-2 and TRBJ1-4; TRBD1 matches 9 bases. The V gene's germline CDR1 is SGHTA and CDR2 FQGNSA. This CDR3 region has 17 residues. V lost 1 base and J lost 5; bases outside the gene matches: 8. CDR3 coding DNA: TGTGCCAGCAGCTTAGTACTTGGCGGGACAGGGAATGAAAAACTGTTTTTT. Residues: CASSLVLGGTGNEKLFF.

CDR3 DNA: TGCGCCAGCAGCCAAGCGTACCGGGGACTAGCGACCAGCTCCTACAATGAGCAGTTCTTC. This sequence encodes CASSQAYRGLATSSYNEQFF. The rearrangement joins TRBV4-1 to TRBJ2-1, with 10 bases lining up with TRBD2. Germline V gene lookup returns CDR1 MGHRA and CDR2 YSYEKL. Losses at the gene ends were 1 base for V and 0 bases for J; bases not matched to a gene: 12. This CDR3 contains 20 residues.

The J gene is TRBJ2-7, the V gene TRBV2; D gene unclear. Germline CDR1 reads SNHLY; CDR2 reads FYNNEI. Trimming cost V 11 bases and J 7 bases, with 21 bases left between them. This CDR3 comprises 13 residues. The CDR3 DNA follows: TGTGCCGGTGAACCGGGCACCCTGGGGGAGCAGTACTTC. Translated: CAGEPGTLGEQYF.

This clone was seen only once. V usage is TRBV5-4 and J usage is TRBJ1-5; 8 nucleotides match TRBD1. V shed 3 bases and J 2 bases; nucleotides not matched to a gene: 4. Germline V gene lookup returns CDR1 SGHNT and CDR2 YYREEE (reference sequence). The CDR3 spans 15 residues. The CDR3 here is CASSSPGQGNQPQHF. CDR3 DNA: TGTGCCAGCAGCTCTCCGGGACAGGGCAATCAGCCCCAGCATTTT.

The chain joins TRBV19 to TRBJ2-3, with 9 bases fitting TRBD2. The CDR3 is 19 residues long. V gave up 5 bases and J gave up 0 bases; unmatched junction bases: 15. In germline, CDR1 is LNHDA, CDR2 SQIVND (reference sequence). CDR3 sequence: CASSPPGKREDMSTDTQYF. Written as DNA, the CDR3 is TGTGCCAGTAGTCCCCCTGGGAAGCGGGAGGACATGAGCACAGATACGCAGTATTTT.

V gene TRBV28 combines with J gene TRBJ1-1, with a possible D match to TRBD1 (6 bases). Trimming left V 5 bases short and J 0 bases short, with 10 bases between. CDR1 is MDHEN and CDR2 is SYDVKM in the germline V gene. The CDR3 spans 14 residues. The DNA for the CDR3 is TGTGCCAGCAGTGGGGGGGCAATGAACACTGAAGCTTTCTTT. Protein: CASSGGAMNTEAFF.

The rearrangement links TRBV6-5 to TRBJ2-4, with unresolved D. In germline, CDR1 is MNHEY, CDR2 SVGAGI. The CDR3 runs to 16 residues. V was clipped by 0 bases and J by 1 base, with 10 bases between them. CDR3 region: CASSYSAVGAKNIQYF. The CDR3 DNA is TGTGCCAGCAGTTACTCGGCGGTAGGGGCCAAAAACATTCAGTACTTC.

V gene TRBV5-1 combines with J gene TRBJ1-4; 8 positions match TRBD1. CDR1 is SGHRS, CDR2 YFSETQ, per germline. The CDR3 contains 17 residues. The V gene end was trimmed by 1 base and the J gene end by 8 bases; junction bases not matched to a gene: 13. DNA of the CDR3: TGCGCCAGCAGCTTGCGGCAGGGGGCGCCAGGGGGAGAAAAACTGTTTTTT. Its translation: CASSLRQGAPGGEKLFF.

The sample holds a few counts of this clone. This sequence joins TRBV5-8 and TRBJ1-2, with a weak D call TRBD1 (5 bases). V lost 1 base, J lost 8 bases, and 18 bases lay in between. Germline assignment: CDR1 SGHTS and CDR2 YDEGEE. The CDR3 is 15 residues long. CDR3 sequence: CASSLQGPVNRGYTF. The CDR3 region has the DNA TGTGCCAGCAGCTTGCAGGGTCCCGTTAATCGAGGCTACACCTTC.

This rearrangement joins TRBV7-8 to TRBJ1-1; maybe TRBD1 (6 bases). V lost 1 base to trimming and J lost 6 bases, with 15 bases between them. Germline loops: CDR1 SGHVS, CDR2 FQNEAQ. CDR3 length: 15 residues. DNA of the CDR3: TGTGCCAGCAGCTTAGTCGGCAGGGGCGTTCCTGAAGCTTTCTTT. This gives the protein CASSLVGRGVPEAFF. The full variable domain, rest sourced from reference TRBV7-8 and TRBJ1-1, is GAGVSQSPRYKVAKRGQDVALRCDPISGHVSLFWYQQALGQGPEFLTYFQNEAQLDKSGLPSDRFFAERPEGSVSTLKIQRTQQEDSAVYLCASSLVGRGVPEAFFGQGTRLTVV.

The J gene is TRBJ2-2, the V gene TRBV27; 9 bases line up with TRBD1. V gave up 2 bases and J gave up 4 bases; unmatched junction bases: 5. The CDR3 has 16 amino acids. Looked up from germline, CDR1 is MNHEY and CDR2 is SMNVEV (reference sequence). The CDR3 sequence is CASSLAVTGGTGELFF. Here the CDR3 DNA reads TGTGCCAGCAGTTTAGCAGTGACAGGGGGCACCGGGGAGCTGTTTTTT.

The V and J genes are TRBV29-1 and TRBJ2-7, with D hard to call. The CDR3 is made up of 12 amino acids. Germline CDR1 and CDR2: SQVTM and ANQGSEA. V lost 4 bases to trimming and J lost 2 bases, with 9 bases between them. DNA for the CDR3: TGCAGCGTTGCGGCGGTTCCCTACGAGCAGTACTTC. Amino acids: CSVAAVPYEQYF.

V gene TRBV27 combines with J gene TRBJ1-5; D gene uncertain. This CDR3 is 14 amino acids long. The germline V gene encodes CDR1 MNHEY and CDR2 SMNVEV (reference sequence). The V end was cut by 3 bases, the J end by 4 bases, with 10 bases between. The CDR3: CASSLDGENQPQHF. DNA for the CDR3: TGTGCCAGCAGTTTGGACGGGGAAAATCAGCCCCAGCATTTT.

This clone turned up a few times. This chain connects TRBV30 to TRBJ2-1; no firm D call. The CDR3 length is 14 residues. V was pared by 3 bases and J by 4 bases, with 13 bases between. The germline V gene encodes CDR1 GTSNPN and CDR2 SVGIG (reference sequence). The CDR3 nucleotides are TGTGCCTGGAGCCCAAAGGGATGTTACAATGAGCAGTTCTTC. This codes for CAWSPKGCYNEQFF.